This is a list of T cell receptor beta chains from one sample in a study of beta chain features in type 1 diabetes. Here immunoSEQ multiplex PCR was the method, and the copy in TCRdb shows in-frame clones only, minus some. The table records fewer than 350,000 clones, 20% of them present only once. Sequencing input: naive CD4+ T cells from blood. These receptors all stem from a woman aged 18 to 35 in good health. The CDR3 runs from the conserved cysteine through the conserved F or W. A D gene is named only where the DNA matches it firmly. Some rows have no size entry. The others give once, few or many, or a class for an expanded clone.

>TRBV11-2|NA|19|TRBJ2-2|once
TGTGCCAGCAGACGTCAGGGGGGCCTCCTTTCCGCGAACACCGGGGAGCTGTTTTTT
CASRRQGGLLSANTGELFF
>TRBV5-1|TRBD2|19|TRBJ2-3|few
TGCGCCAGCAGCTTCTCCGGGACTAGCGGTCCTGTACGAACAGATACGCAGTATTTT
CASSFSGTSGPVRTDTQYF
>TRBV18|NA|14|TRBJ2-7|NA
TGTGCCAGCTCACCGGCTAGAGGCGCCTACGAGCAGTACTTC
CASSPARGAYEQYF
>TRBV4-1|NA|16|TRBJ2-1|NA
TGCGCCAGCAGCCAAGATCCGGAAGCGCGCTACAATGAGCAGTTCTTC
CASSQDPEARYNEQFF
>TRBV5-1|TRBD2|13|TRBJ2-1|NA
TGCGCCAGCAGGCTAGGGACTAGCGGTGAGCAGTTCTTC
CASRLGTSGEQFF
>TRBV14|NA|12|TRBJ2-7|few
TGTGCCAGCAGCCGCAACCAGGTGTTGCGGGACTTC
CASSRNQVLRDF
>TRBV5-1|NA|13|TRBJ2-3|NA
TGCGCCAGCAGCTTGAGTCCGGCAGATACGCAGTATTTT
CASSLSPADTQYF
>TRBV29-1|TRBD2|16|TRBJ2-1|NA
TGCAGCGTTGAAGAAGGAAGGAGCGGGAGAATGGGTGAGCAGTTCTTC
CSVEEGRSGRMGEQFF
>TRBV4-2|TRBD1|15|TRBJ2-5|NA
TGTGCCAGCAGCCAGGGACAGGGTGGCCAAGAGACCCAGTACTTC
CASSQGQGGQETQYF
>TRBV30|NA|17|TRBJ1-1|few
TGTGCCTGGGATCCCAGGGGCCCCTTGGGTCAGAACACTGAAGCTTTCTTT
CAWDPRGPLGQNTEAFF
>TRBV7-9|TRBD2|14|TRBJ2-5|few
TGTGCCAGCAGCTTAATAGCGGGGGAAGAGACCCAGTACTTC
CASSLIAGEETQYF
>TRBV29-1|TRBD2|13|TRBJ2-3|few
TGCAGCGTGGCGGGGGGGCTTGGAGATACGCAGTATTTT
CSVAGGLGDTQYF
>TRBV4-1|NA|14|TRBJ1-1|NA
TGCGCCAGCAGCCAAAGGGGCGTGAACACTGAAGCTTTCTTT
CASSQRGVNTEAFF
>TRBV6-1|TRBD2|11|TRBJ2-1|NA
TGTGCCAGCCAGCGGGGCAATGAGCAGTTCTTC
CASQRGNEQFF
>TRBV4-1|NA|14|TRBJ1-1|few
TGCGCCAGCAGCCAAGACCTCCTTAAATCTGAAGCTTTCTTT
CASSQDLLKSEAFF
>TRBV5-4|NA|15|TRBJ2-5|NA
TGTGCCAGCAGCTTGAAGGTAGCGGCAGGTGAGACCCAGTACTTC
CASSLKVAAGETQYF
>TRBV15|NA|15|TRBJ2-3|NA
TGTGCCACCAGCATTAGCCAGCCACTGGCAGATACGCAGTATTTT
CATSISQPLADTQYF
>TRBV4-1|TRBD1|16|TRBJ2-7|NA
TGCGCCAGCAGCCAAGGCGGGACAGGGGGCCACGACGAGCAGTACTTC
CASSQGGTGGHDEQYF
>TRBV7-9|TRBD1|16|TRBJ2-1|NA
TGTGCCAGCAGCTTAGCGGGACAGGGGGCTAGGGATGAGCAGTTCTTC
CASSLAGQGARDEQFF
>TRBV25-1|TRBD2|16|TRBJ2-1|few
TGTGCCAGCAGTGAAGATGAGCGGGGTTCCTACAATGAGCAGTTCTTC
CASSEDERGSYNEQFF
>TRBV9|NA|14|TRBJ2-3|NA
TGTGCCAGCAGCATCAGTGCTAGCACAGATACGCAGTATTTT
CASSISASTDTQYF
>TRBV2|TRBD2|13|TRBJ2-3|NA
TGTGCCAGCAGTGAAATAGCGGGAGATACGCAGTATTTT
CASSEIAGDTQYF
>TRBV18|NA|14|TRBJ2-7|few
TGTGCCAGCTCCCCAGACACGGTGTCGGGAGAGCAGTACTTC
CASSPDTVSGEQYF
>TRBV30|NA|14|TRBJ2-7|few
TGTGCCTGGAGTGGGAGGTCACCCTCCTACGAGCAGTACTTC
CAWSGRSPSYEQYF
>TRBV18|TRBD2|14|TRBJ2-7|few
TGTGCCAGCTCACCACGACTAGCGAACTACGAGCAGTACTTC
CASSPRLANYEQYF
>TRBV15|NA|14|TRBJ2-2|NA
TGTGCCACCAAACCTCCGATAGCCGCCGGGGAGCTGTTTTTT
CATKPPIAAGELFF
>TRBV29-1|TRBD2|17|TRBJ2-1|NA
TGCAGCGTTGTAAGACTAGCGGGAGGGCCCTCCTACAATGAGCAGTTCTTC
CSVVRLAGGPSYNEQFF
>TRBV20-1|NA|10|TRBJ2-1|few
TGCAGTGCTAGTGTATATGAGCAGTTCTTC
CSASVYEQFF
>TRBV4-3|TRBD1|15|TRBJ1-3|few
TGCGCCAGCAGCCAGGGTCCGGGACAGGGGAACACCATATATTTT
CASSQGPGQGNTIYF
>TRBV2|NA|14|TRBJ2-3|NA
TGTGCCAGCAGTGAAGCGCCAGGGTCAGATACGCAGTATTTT
CASSEAPGSDTQYF
>TRBV30|NA|12|TRBJ2-7|once
TGTGCCTGGAGTGTAAGTAGGGGTGAGCAGTACTTC
CAWSVSRGEQYF
>TRBV28|NA|14|TRBJ2-1|NA
TGTGCCAGCAGGGAGGGTAGGACTGACAATGAGCAGTTCTTC
CASREGRTDNEQFF
>TRBV5-1|TRBD1|16|TRBJ1-6|NA
TGCGCCAGCAGCTTGGTCACAGGGGACCACGATTCACCCCTCCACTTT
CASSLVTGDHDSPLHF
>TRBV19|NA|15|TRBJ1-1|few
TGTGCCAGTAGCCCGATCGGGATCCAGAACACTGAAGCTTTCTTT
CASSPIGIQNTEAFF
>TRBV9|NA|13|TRBJ2-5|NA
TGTGCCAGCAGTGCGGGCGGGCGGGAGACCCAGTACTTC
CASSAGGRETQYF
>TRBV2|NA|13|TRBJ1-1|NA
TGTGCCAGCACGCGCCAACCGAACACTGAAGCTTTCTTT
CASTRQPNTEAFF
>TRBV9|TRBD2|14|TRBJ2-5|NA
TGTGCCAGCAGCGTAGGACTAGCGGGAGAGACCCAGTACTTC
CASSVGLAGETQYF
>TRBV29-1|NA|13|TRBJ2-5|few
TGCAGCGTTGCGGGGTCAGGACCTGAGACCCAGTACTTC
CSVAGSGPETQYF
>TRBV6-4|NA|13|TRBJ2-3|few
TGTGCCAGCAGCGGGACTCCCACAGATACGCAGTATTTT
CASSGTPTDTQYF
>TRBV6-5|NA|16|TRBJ2-7|few
TGTGCCAGCAGTTACGGCCCGGTACAGGCCCTTCAGGGGCAGTACTTC
CASSYGPVQALQGQYF
>TRBV5-1|NA|17|TRBJ2-5|NA
TGCGCCAGCAGCAAAAAGCGTATACCCGAAGTTCAAGAGACCCAGTACTTC
CASSKKRIPEVQETQYF
>TRBV30|NA|11|TRBJ2-7|few
TGTGCCTGGAGTGATGGGGCCCTAATCGGGTTC
CAWSDGALIGF
>TRBV5-1|TRBD2|17|TRBJ2-5|few
TGCGCCAGTCATTCTGCCGGGACTAGCGGGAGCGGCGAGACCCAGTACTTC
CASHSAGTSGSGETQYF
>TRBV12-5|TRBD1|13|TRBJ2-7|few
TGTGCTAGTGGCTTGGGGACAGCCTACGAGCAGTACTTC
CASGLGTAYEQYF
>TRBV19|TRBD2|13|TRBJ2-6|NA
TGTGCCACGGGGGGCTCTGGGGCCAACGTCCTGACTTTC
CATGGSGANVLTF
>TRBV7-9|TRBD2|16|TRBJ2-3|NA
TGTGCCAGCAGCTTAGGTCGACTAGCCGGGGAAGATACGCAGTATTTT
CASSLGRLAGEDTQYF
>TRBV19|NA|14|TRBJ1-1|NA
TGTGCCAGTAGTACCGGGACATCGAACACTGAAGCTTTCTTT
CASSTGTSNTEAFF
>TRBV7-9|NA|14|TRBJ1-6|few
TGTGCCAGCAGCCAGCAGGGCTTGAGTTCACCCCTCCACTTT
CASSQQGLSSPLHF
>TRBV7-2|TRBD1|11|TRBJ1-5|few
TGTGCCAGCAGCGAGGGGACAGCTTCGCATTTT
CASSEGTASHF
>TRBV11-1|NA|13|TRBJ2-1|NA
TGTGCCAGCAGCTTAGCCCTCTACAATGAGCAGTTCTTC
CASSLALYNEQFF
>TRBV29-1|TRBD2|17|TRBJ2-5|NA
TGCAGCGTTGAAGATTCGGCTCGGGGGGGGCCCGGAGAGACCCAGTACTTC
CSVEDSARGGPGETQYF
>TRBV30|TRBD2|18|TRBJ2-3|NA
TGTGCCTGGAGTGTACCCCTGACTAGCGGGAAAAGACTAGATACGCAGTATTTT
CAWSVPLTSGKRLDTQYF
>TRBV7-3|NA|15|TRBJ1-3|few
TGTGCCAGCAGCCCCTACAGACGCTCTGGAAACACCATATATTTT
CASSPYRRSGNTIYF
>TRBV5-6|NA|15|TRBJ1-4|NA
TGTGCCAGCAGCCCTTTCTTGCTCGAGGGTGAAAAACTGTTTTTT
CASSPFLLEGEKLFF